This record covers a single T cell receptor (beta chain). Its antigen is not known. The germline gives CDR1 LGHNA, CDR2 YSLEER. The CDR3 runs to 16 residues. V lost 1 base and J 0 bases, leaving 12 bases between the germline ends. These data are taken from a study of T cells in narcolepsy. Findings and limits, study-wide: Autoreactive HCRT-specific and TRIB2-specific clonotypes were marked in same-patient CSF-versus-blood CD4+ comparisons. Healthy controls reportedly lacked the autoreactive clonotypes serially found in patients' blood.

Repertoires were generated with immunoSEQ multiplex PCR, while TCRdb's copy carries only in-frame clones and drops some. This sample has around 30,000 clones, with 83% found just once. The clonotype originates from a human donor with narcolepsy. The chain employs TRBV4-3 and TRBJ1-2; D unclear. The sample was CD45RA- memory CD4+ T cells from PBMCs. The CDR3 is CASSQGEIWTNYGYTF. CDR3 sequence (DNA): TGCGCCAGCAGCCAAGGGGAGATTTGGACTAACTATGGCTACACCTTC.